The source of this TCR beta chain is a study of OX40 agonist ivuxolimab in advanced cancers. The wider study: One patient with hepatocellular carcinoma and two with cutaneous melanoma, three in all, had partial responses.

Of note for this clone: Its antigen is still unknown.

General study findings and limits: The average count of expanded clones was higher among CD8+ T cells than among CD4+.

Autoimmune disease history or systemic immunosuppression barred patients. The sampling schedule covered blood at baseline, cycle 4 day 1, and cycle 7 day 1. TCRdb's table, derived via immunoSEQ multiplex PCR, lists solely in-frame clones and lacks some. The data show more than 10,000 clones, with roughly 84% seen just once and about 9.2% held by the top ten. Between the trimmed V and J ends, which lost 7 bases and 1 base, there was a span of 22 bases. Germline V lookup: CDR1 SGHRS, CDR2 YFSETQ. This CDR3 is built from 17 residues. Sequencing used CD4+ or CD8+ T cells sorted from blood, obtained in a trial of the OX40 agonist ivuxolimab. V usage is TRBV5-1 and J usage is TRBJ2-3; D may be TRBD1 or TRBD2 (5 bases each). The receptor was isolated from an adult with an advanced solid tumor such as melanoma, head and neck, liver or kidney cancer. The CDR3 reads CASGLGTSPPGTDTQYF. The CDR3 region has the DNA TGCGCCAGCGGTCTCGGGACGTCCCCACCCGGCACAGATACGCAGTATTTT.